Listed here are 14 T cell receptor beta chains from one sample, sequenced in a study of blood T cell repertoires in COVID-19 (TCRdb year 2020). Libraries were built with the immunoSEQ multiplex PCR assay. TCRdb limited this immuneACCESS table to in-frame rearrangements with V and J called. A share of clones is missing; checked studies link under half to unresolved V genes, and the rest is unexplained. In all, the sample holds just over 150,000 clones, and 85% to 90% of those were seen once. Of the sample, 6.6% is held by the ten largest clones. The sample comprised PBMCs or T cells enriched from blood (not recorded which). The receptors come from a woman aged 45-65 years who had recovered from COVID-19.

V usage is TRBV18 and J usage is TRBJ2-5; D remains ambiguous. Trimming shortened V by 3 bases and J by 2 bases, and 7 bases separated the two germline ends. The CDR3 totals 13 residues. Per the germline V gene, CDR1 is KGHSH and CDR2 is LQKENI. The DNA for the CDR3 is TGTGCCAGCTCACCCCAACAGCAAGAGACCCAGTACTTC. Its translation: CASSPQQQETQYF.

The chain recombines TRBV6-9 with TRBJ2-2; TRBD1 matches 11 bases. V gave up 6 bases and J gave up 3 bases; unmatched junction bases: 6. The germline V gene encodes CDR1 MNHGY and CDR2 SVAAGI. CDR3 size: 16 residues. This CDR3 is CASSRDRGSDTGELFF. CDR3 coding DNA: TGTGCCAGCAGCCGGGACAGGGGGTCAGACACCGGGGAGCTGTTTTTT.

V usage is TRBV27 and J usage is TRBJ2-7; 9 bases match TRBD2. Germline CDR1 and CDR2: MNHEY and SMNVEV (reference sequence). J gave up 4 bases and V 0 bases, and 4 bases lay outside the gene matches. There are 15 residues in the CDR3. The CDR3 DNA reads TGTGCCAGCAGTTTATCGCGGGGGGGCCCGTACGAGCAGTACTTC. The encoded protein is CASSLSRGGPYEQYF.

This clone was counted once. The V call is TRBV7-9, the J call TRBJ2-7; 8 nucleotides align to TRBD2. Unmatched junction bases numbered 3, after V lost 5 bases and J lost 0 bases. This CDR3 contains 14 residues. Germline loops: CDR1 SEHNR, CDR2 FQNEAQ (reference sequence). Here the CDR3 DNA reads TGTGCCAGCAGCCGCGGGGGGAGCTCCTACGAGCAGTACTTC. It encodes CASSRGGSSYEQYF.

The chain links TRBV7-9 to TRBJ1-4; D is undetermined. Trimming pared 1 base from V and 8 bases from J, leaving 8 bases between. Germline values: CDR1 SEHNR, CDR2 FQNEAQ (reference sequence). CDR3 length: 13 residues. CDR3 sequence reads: CASSLERREKLFF. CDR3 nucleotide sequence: TGTGCCAGCAGCTTAGAACGGCGGGAAAAACTGTTTTTT.

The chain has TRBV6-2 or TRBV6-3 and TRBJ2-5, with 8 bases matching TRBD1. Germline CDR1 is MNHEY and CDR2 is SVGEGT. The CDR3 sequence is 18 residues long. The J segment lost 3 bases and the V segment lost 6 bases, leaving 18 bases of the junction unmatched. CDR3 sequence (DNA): TGTGCCAGCAGCTCCTTCCCATTCCAGGGGGCTGGGGAAGAGACCCAGTACTTC. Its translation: CASSSFPFQGAGEETQYF.

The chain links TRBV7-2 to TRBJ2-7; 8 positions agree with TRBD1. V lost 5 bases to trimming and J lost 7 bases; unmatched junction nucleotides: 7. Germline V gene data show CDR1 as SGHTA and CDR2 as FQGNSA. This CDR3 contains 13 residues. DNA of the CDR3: TGTGCCAGCAGCCAGGACAGGGCTAGAGAGCAGTACTTC. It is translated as CASSQDRAREQYF.

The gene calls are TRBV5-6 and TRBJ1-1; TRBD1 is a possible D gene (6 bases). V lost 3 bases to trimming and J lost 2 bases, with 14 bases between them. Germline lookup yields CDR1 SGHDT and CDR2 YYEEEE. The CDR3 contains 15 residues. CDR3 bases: TGTGCCAGCAGCTCCTACTACAGGGTCAACACTGAAGCTTTCTTT. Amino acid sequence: CASSSYYRVNTEAFF.

CDR3 region: CASSFRDRGLETQYF. The CDR3 nucleotides read TGTGCCAGCAGCTTCCGGGACAGGGGGTTGGAGACCCAGTACTTC. The chain links TRBV28 to TRBJ2-5, with TRBD1 matching over 11 bases. The germline CDR1 and CDR2 sequences are MDHEN and SYDVKM. J was trimmed by 5 bases and V by 6 bases; bases with no gene match: 8. The CDR3 runs 15 residues.

The DNA of the CDR3 is TGTGCCAGCAGCGTAGGAAGGGACACCAATCAGCCCCAGCATTTT. Translation gives CASSVGRDTNQPQHF. This rearrangement joins TRBV9 to TRBJ1-5, with a weak D call TRBD1 (6 bases). V was clipped by 0 bases and J by 3 bases, with 10 bases between them. The CDR3 extends over 15 amino acids. Germline CDR1 is SGDLS and CDR2 is YYNGEE.

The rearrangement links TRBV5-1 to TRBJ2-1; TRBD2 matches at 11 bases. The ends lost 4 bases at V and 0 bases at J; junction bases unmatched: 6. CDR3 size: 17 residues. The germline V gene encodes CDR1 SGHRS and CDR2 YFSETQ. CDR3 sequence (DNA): TGCGCCAGCAGCCCGGGACTAGCGGCCAGCTCCTACAATGAGCAGTTCTTC. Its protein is CASSPGLAASSYNEQFF.

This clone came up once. This CDR3 is CASSLGEKLFF. The CDR3 DNA reads as TGTGCCAGCAGCCTAGGAGAAAAACTGTTTTTT. This chain uses TRBV25-1 with TRBJ1-4; D is unclear. This CDR3 is 11 amino acids long. V lost 6 bases and J lost 8, with 7 bases in between. The germline V gene encodes CDR1 MGHDK and CDR2 SYGVNS.

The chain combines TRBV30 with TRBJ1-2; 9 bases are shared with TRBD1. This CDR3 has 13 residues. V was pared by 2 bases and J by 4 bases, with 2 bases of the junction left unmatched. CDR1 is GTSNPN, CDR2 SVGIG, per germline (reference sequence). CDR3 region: CAWSTQGAYGYTF. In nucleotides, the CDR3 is TGTGCCTGGAGTACACAGGGGGCCTATGGCTACACCTTC.

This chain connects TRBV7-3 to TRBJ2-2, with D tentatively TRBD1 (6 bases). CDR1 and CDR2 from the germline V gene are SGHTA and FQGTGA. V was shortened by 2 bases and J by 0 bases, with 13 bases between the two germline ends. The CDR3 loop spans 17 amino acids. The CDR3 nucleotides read TGTGCCAGCAGCTTACCGGGACACAGTGCGAACACCGGGGAGCTGTTTTTT. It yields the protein CASSLPGHSANTGELFF. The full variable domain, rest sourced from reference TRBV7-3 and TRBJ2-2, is GAGVSQTPSNKVTEKGKYVELRCDPISGHTALYWYRQSLGQGPEFLIYFQGTGAADDSGLPNDRFFAVRPEGSVSTLKIQRTERGDSAVYLCASSLPGHSANTGELFFGEGSRLTVL.